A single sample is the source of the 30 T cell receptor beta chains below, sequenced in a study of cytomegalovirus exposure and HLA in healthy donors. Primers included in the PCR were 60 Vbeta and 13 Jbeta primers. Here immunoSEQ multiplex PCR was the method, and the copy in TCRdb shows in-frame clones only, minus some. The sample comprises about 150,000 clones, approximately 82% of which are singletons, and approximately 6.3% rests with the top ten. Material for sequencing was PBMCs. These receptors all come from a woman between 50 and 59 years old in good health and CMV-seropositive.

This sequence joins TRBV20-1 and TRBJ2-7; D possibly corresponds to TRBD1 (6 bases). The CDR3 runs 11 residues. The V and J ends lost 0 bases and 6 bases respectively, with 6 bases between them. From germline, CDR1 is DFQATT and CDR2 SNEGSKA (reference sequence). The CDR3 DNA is TGCAGTGCTAGAGACAGGGGCGAGCAGTACTTC. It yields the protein CSARDRGEQYF.

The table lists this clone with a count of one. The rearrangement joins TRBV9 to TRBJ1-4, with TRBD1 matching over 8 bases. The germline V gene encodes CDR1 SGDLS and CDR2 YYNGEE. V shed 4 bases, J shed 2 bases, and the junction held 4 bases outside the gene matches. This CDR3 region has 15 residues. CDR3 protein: CASSFRTGTNEKLFF. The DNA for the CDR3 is TGTGCCAGCAGCTTCCGGACAGGGACTAATGAAAAACTGTTTTTT.

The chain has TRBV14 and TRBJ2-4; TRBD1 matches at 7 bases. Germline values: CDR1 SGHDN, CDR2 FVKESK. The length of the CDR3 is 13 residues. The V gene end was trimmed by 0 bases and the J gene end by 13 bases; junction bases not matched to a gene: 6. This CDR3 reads CASSQDLLTGQYF. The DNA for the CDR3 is TGTGCCAGCAGCCAAGATCTATTGACAGGGCAGTACTTC.

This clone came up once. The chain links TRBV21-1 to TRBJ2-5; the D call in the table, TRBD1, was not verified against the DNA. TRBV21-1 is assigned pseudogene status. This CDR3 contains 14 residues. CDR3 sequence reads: CASSNLQGSYTQYF. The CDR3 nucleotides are TGTGCCAGCAGCAATCTACAGGGGAGCTATACCCAGTACTTC.

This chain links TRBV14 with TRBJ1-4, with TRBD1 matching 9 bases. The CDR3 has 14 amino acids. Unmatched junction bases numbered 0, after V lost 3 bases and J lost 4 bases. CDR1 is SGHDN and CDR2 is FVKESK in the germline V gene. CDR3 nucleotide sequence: TGTGCCAGCAGCCAGGGACAGGGTAATGAAAAACTGTTTTTT. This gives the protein CASSQGQGNEKLFF.

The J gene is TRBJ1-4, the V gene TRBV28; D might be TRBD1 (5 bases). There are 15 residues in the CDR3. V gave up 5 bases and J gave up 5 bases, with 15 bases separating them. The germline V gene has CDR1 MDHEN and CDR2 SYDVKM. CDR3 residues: CASSQLFGGNEKLFF. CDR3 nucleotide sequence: TGTGCCAGCAGTCAACTATTCGGGGGGAATGAAAAACTGTTTTTT.

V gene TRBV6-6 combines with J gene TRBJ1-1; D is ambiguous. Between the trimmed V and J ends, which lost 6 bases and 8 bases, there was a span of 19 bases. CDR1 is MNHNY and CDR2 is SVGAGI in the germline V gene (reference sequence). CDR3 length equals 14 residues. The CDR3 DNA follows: TGTGCCAGCAGCTCTACGGAGGAGAGGGAAGAAGCTTTCTTT. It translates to CASSSTEEREEAFF.

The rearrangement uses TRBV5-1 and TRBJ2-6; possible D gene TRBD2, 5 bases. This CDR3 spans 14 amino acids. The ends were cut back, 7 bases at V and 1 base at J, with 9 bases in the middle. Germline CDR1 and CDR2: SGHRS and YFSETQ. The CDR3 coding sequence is TGCGCCAGCTCGTCGGGGTCTGGGGCCAACGTCCTGACTTTC. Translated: CASSSGSGANVLTF.

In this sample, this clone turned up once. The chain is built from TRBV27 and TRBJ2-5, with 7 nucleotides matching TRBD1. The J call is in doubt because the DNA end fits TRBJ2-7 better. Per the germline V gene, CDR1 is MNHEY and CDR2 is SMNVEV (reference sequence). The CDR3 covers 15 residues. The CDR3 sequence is CASSFRGQANYEQYF. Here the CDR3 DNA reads TGTGCCAGCAGTTTCCGTGGACAGGCTAATTACGAGCAGTACTTC.

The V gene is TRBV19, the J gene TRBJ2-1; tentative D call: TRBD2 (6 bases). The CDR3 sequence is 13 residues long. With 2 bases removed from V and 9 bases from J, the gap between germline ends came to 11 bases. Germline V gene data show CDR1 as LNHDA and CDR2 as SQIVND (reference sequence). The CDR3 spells CASSISGGLEQFF. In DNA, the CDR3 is TGTGCCAGTAGTATAAGTGGGGGACTTGAGCAGTTCTTC.

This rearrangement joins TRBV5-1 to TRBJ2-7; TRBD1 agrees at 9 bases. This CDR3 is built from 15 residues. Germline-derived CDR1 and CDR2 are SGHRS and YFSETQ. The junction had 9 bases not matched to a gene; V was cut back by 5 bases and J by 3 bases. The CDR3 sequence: CASRDPGTGRYEQYF. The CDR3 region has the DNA TGCGCCAGCAGGGACCCCGGGACAGGGCGCTACGAGCAGTACTTC.

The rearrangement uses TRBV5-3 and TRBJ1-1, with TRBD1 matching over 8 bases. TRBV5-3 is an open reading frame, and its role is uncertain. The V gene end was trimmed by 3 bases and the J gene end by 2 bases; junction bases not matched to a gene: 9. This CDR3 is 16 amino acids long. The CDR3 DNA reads TGTGCCAGAAGCTCCGCGACAGGGGAAATCAACACTGAAGCTTTCTTT. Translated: CARSSATGEINTEAFF.

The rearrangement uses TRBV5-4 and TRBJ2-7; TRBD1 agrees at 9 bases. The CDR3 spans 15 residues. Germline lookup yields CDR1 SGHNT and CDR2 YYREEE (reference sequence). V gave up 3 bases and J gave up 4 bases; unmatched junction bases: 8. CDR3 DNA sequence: TGTGCCAGCAGCTGGAGGACAGGGGAAGGTTACGAGCAGTACTTC. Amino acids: CASSWRTGEGYEQYF.

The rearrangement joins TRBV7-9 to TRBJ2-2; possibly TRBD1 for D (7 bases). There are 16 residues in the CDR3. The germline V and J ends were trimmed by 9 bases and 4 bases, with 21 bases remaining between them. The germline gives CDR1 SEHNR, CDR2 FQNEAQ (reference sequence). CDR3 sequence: CASLFSTGRGTGELFF. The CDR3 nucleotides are TGTGCCAGTCTTTTCTCGACAGGGCGGGGCACCGGGGAGCTGTTTTTT.

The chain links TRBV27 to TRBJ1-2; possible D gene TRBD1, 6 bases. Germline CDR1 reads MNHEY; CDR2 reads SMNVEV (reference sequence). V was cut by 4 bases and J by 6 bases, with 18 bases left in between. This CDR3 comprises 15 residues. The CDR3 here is CASSSPYREGDGYTF. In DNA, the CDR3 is TGTGCCAGCAGTTCGCCCTACAGGGAGGGGGATGGCTACACCTTC.

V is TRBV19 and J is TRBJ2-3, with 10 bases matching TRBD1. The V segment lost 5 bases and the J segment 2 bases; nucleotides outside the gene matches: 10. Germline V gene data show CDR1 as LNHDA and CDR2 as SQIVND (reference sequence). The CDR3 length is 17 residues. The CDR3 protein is CASSGGTGDPYTDTQYF. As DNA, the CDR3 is TGTGCCAGTAGTGGAGGGACAGGGGACCCCTACACAGATACGCAGTATTTT.

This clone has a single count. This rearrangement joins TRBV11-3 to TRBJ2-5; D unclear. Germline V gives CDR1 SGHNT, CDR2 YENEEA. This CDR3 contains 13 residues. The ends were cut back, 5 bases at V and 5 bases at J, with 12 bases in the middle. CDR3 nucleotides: TGTGCCAGCAGCGCAAGCAACGTGGAGACCCAGTACTTC. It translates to CASSASNVETQYF. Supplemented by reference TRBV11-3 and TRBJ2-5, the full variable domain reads EAGVVQSPRYKIIEKKQPVAFWCNPISGHNTLYWYLQNLGQGPELLIRYENEEAVDDSQLPKDRFSAERLKGVDSTLKIQPAELGDSAVYLCASSASNVETQYFGPGTRLLVL.

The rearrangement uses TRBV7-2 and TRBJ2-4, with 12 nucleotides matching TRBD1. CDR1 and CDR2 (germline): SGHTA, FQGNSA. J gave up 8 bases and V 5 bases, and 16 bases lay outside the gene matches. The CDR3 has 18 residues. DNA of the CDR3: TGTGCCAGCAGCCCTATCTATAGGGACAGGGGGCGTGGAGACATTCAGTACTTC. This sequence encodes CASSPIYRDRGRGDIQYF.

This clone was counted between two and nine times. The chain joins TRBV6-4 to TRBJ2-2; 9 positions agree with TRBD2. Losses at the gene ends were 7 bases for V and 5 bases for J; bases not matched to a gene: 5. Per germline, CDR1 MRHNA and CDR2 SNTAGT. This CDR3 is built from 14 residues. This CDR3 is CASILAGNTGELFF. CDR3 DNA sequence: TGTGCCAGCATCCTAGCGGGGAATACCGGGGAGCTGTTTTTT.

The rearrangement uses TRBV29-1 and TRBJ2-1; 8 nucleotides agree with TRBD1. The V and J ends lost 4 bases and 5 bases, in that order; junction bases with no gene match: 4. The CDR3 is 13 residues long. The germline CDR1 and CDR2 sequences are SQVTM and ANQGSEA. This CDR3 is CSVGTGWNNEQFF. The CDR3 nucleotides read TGCAGCGTTGGGACAGGGTGGAACAATGAGCAGTTCTTC.

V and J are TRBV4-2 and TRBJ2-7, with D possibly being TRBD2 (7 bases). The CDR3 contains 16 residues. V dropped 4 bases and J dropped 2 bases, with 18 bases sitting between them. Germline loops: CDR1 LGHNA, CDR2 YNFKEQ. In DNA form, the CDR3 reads TGTGCCAGCAGCCCACTAAGGGGGGGGACCGCCTACGAGCAGTACTTC. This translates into CASSPLRGGTAYEQYF.

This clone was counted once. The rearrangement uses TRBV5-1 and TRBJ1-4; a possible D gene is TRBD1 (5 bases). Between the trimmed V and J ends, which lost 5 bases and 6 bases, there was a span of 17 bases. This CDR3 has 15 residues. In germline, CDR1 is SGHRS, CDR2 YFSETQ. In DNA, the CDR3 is TGCGCCAGCAGAACGGGACCGGAGGGTTATGAAAAACTGTTTTTT. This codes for CASRTGPEGYEKLFF.

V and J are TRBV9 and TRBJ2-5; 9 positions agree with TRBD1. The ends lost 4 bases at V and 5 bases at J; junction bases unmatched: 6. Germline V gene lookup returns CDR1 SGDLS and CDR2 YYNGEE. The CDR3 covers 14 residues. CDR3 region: CASSLDGTGETQYF. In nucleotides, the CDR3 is TGTGCCAGCAGCCTGGATGGGACAGGGGAGACCCAGTACTTC.

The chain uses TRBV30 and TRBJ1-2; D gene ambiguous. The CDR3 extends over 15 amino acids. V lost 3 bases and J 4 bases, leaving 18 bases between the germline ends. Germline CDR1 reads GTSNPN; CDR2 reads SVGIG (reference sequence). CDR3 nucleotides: TGTGCCTGGAGGAGGATGACGGAGTTCTTCTATGGCTACACCTTC. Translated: CAWRRMTEFFYGYTF.

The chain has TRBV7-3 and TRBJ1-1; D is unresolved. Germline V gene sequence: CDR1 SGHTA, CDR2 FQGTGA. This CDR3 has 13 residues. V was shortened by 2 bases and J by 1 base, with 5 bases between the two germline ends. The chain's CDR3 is CASSLRRNTEAFF. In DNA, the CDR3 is TGTGCCAGCAGCTTACGGAGGAACACTGAAGCTTTCTTT. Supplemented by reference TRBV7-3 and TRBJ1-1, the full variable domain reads GAGVSQTPSNKVTEKGKYVELRCDPISGHTALYWYRQSLGQGPEFLIYFQGTGAADDSGLPNDRFFAVRPEGSVSTLKIQRTERGDSAVYLCASSLRRNTEAFFGQGTRLTVV.

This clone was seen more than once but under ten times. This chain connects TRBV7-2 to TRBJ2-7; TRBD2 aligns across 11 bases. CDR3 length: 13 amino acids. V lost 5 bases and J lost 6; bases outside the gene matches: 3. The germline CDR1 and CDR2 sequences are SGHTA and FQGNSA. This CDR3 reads CASSAGLAGEQYF. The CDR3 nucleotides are TGTGCCAGCAGCGCAGGACTAGCGGGCGAGCAGTACTTC. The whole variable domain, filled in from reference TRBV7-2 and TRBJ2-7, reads GAGVSQSPSNKVTEKGKDVELRCDPISGHTALYWYRQSLGQGLEFLIYFQGNSAPDKSGLPSDRFSAERTGGSVSTLTIQRTQQEDSAVYLCASSAGLAGEQYFGPGTRLTVT.

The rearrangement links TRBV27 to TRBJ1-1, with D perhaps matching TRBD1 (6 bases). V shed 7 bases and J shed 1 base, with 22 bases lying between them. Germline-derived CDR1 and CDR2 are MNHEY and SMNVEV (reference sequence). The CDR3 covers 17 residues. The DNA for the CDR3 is TGTGCCAGCACCCCACCGGGCAGGGGAGCTGGGAACACTGAAGCTTTCTTT. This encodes CASTPPGRGAGNTEAFF.

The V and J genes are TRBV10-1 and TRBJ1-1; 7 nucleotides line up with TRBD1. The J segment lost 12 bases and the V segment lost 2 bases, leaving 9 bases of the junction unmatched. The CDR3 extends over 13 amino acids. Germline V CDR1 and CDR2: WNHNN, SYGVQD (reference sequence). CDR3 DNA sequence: TGCGCCAGCAGTGAGGGAGGGGGCACAGGAACTTTCTTT. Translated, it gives CASSEGGGTGTFF.

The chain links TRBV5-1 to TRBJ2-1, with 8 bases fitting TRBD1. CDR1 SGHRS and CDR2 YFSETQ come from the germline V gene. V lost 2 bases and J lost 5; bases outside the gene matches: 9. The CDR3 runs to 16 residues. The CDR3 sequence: CASSFRPRTGNNEQFF. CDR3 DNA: TGCGCCAGCAGCTTCCGACCCAGGACAGGGAACAATGAGCAGTTCTTC.

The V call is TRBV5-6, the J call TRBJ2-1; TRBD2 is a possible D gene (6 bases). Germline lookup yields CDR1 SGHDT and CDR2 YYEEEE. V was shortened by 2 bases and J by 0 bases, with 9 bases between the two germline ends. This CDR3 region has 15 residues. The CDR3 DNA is TGTGCCAGCAGCTTCGGGGGAGTCTCCTACAATGAGCAGTTCTTC. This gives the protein CASSFGGVSYNEQFF.